This TCR beta chain was documented in a study of T cells in Graves' hyperthyroidism and ophthalmopathy. Researchers barred patients who had uncontrolled infection, other autoimmune disease, pregnancy or lactation. Each diagnosis drew on symptoms, thyroxine, TRAb, thyroid ultrasound and orbital computed tomography findings. Study conclusions and caveats: Stable hyperthyroidism was separated from ophthalmopathy by a model based on 13 V-J features. Blood also held most thyroid clonotypes expanded beyond 0.001.

From RNA transcripts, TCR beta CDR3 regions were amplified. TCR CDR3 underwent first-round RT-PCR with the HTBI primer set. TCRdb analysed the multiplex PCR reads with MiXCR anew, one entry per CDR3 protein. The table lists approximately 610,000 distinct CDR3 sequences, 14% to 15% of them singletons. V shed 3 bases and J 4 bases; nucleotides not matched to a gene: 6. Germline CDR1 SGDLS, CDR2 YYNGEE. The CDR3 is 15 amino acids. This clonotype was counted only a few times. Its antigen is not identified. Sequencing used blood. The rearrangement uses TRBV9 and TRBJ2-1; 8 bases match TRBD2. This receptor was taken from a woman aged 35 to 49 with Graves' ophthalmopathy. CDR3 residues: CASSAGGGPYNEQFF. Here the CDR3 DNA reads TGTGCCAGCAGCGCGGGAGGGGGGCCTTACAATGAGCAGTTCTTC.